This TCR beta chain appears in the sequencing data of a study of early T cells in non-severe SARS-CoV-2 infection. The wider study: Unpaired chains resulted from sequencing bulk RNA of unsorted whole blood.

The CDR3 has 13 amino acids. CDR1 DFQATT and CDR2 SNEGSKA come from the germline V gene (reference sequence). V was clipped by 6 bases and J by 4 bases, with 13 bases between them. Only a few counts were recorded for this clonotype. Attachment of unique molecular identifiers was made to individual cDNA molecules. TCRdb re-analysed the 5' RACE reads in MiXCR, keeping a single row per CDR3 protein. Found here are 60,000 to 85,000 distinct CDR3 sequences, 15% of them singletons; the top ten hold less than 15%. The origin of this receptor is an adult who was a healthcare worker with PCR-confirmed SARS-CoV-2 infection or an uninfected control (not recorded which). The chain has TRBV20-1 and TRBJ1-5, with TRBD1 as a possible D gene (6 bases). The sample taken for sequencing was whole blood. CDR3: CSAAGDGNQPQHF. CDR3 coding DNA: TGCAGTGCGGCAGGGGACGGGAATCAGCCCCAGCATTTT.